The entry that follows covers one T cell receptor (beta chain) sequence. These data are taken from a study of beta chain features in type 1 diabetes. CDR3 length: 14 amino acids. The V gene's germline CDR1 is SGHTA and CDR2 FQGNSA. Trimming removed 3 bases from V and 2 bases from J, with 10 bases in between. cDNA synthesis used the whole RNA isolate, giving expressed TCRB sequences. Assay used: immunoSEQ multiplex PCR; TCRdb lists only in-frame clones, some missing. This repertoire shows 120,000 to 150,000 clones, under 60% found once; its top ten account for around 0.45%. Specimen: Tregs from blood. This sequence originates from a man aged 18 to 30 in good health. The chain couples TRBV7-2 to TRBJ1-2, with D perhaps matching TRBD1 (5 bases). The CDR3 DNA sequence: TGTGCCAGCAGCTTGATCACAGGAAACTATGGCTACACCTTC. Amino acid sequence: CASSLITGNYGYTF.